This T cell receptor (beta chain) is from a study of sequential checkpoint blockade in melanoma (dated by TCRdb to about 2019). Regarding the research as a whole: Using 1:1 randomization, the trial assigned patients either to first-line nivolumab followed by ipilimumab (arm A) or to ipilimumab followed by nivolumab (arm B). Maintenance nivolumab came after each of the two trial sequences.

The research as a whole found: The model for predicting response that combines TCR metrics with mutation burden needs to be validated in larger, independent patient cohorts.

This clone occurred once. There is no known antigen for this receptor. No much larger clone exists at a distance of one base, and base qualities are not known. What the treatment or condition label conveys for this sample: randomized to nivolumab then ipilimumab (arm A) or the reverse (arm B). None of the patients in the trial had previously been given DNA-damaging chemotherapy. A FACS Aria II flow cytometer was used to sort live CD3+CD8+ cells that were negative for CD19 and CD56 from thawed PBMCs. Samples were obtained from patients with melanoma enrolled in CheckMate 064, a randomized, open-label phase II trial of sequential checkpoint blockade. Leukapheresis was used to collect peripheral blood mononuclear cells, which were then purified with Ficoll-Paque and frozen in human serum with roughly 10% DMSO. Immediately after sorting, the purity of sorted blood CD3+CD8+ cells was verified to be >98%, after which DNA was extracted.

The CDR3 contains 14 residues, cysteine and phenylalanine counted. This entry keeps only the CDR3 DNA: 42 bases, framed from base 1. The V and J ends are trimmed by 6 bases and 7 bases, leaving 18 bases between them. Reading the germline V gene (reference sequence) gives CDR1 MNHNY and CDR2 SVGAGI. TCRbeta CDR3 regions were immunosequenced from genomic DNA with the immunoSEQ Assay. Before high-throughput sequencing, genomic DNA was amplified using bias-controlled multiplex PCR. As for the original processing: To quantify the absolute abundance of each unique TCRbeta CDR3 region, the sequences were collapsed and filtered. Clonality was defined as 1 minus Pielou's evenness and was calculated using productive rearrangements only. Clones with significantly greater frequencies in on-treatment versus baseline samples were identified using a previously published method. The immuneACCESS repertoire file appears here via TCRdb, limited to in-frame rearrangements. These files lack a portion of the clones; in checked studies, under half of the deficit traces to unresolved V genes, and the cause of the others is not known. The V and J calls and clone size were taken over from that table, and D and trimming were inferred from the DNA. The sample contains about 17,000 clones, around two thirds of them found a single time. Together, the top ten hold about an eighth of the sample.

Sequencing was performed on CD8+ T cells sorted from blood (inferred from file names), taken from a patient given nivolumab and ipilimumab in sequence. The V and J genes are TRBV6-6 and TRBJ1-2; the D gene is perhaps TRBD1, on 6 matching bases. The TCR comes from a human donor with melanoma. CDR3 protein: CASRPTGLIGGYTF. The sequenced DNA is TGTGCCAGCAGACCAACAGGGCTTATCGGTGGCTACACCTTC.